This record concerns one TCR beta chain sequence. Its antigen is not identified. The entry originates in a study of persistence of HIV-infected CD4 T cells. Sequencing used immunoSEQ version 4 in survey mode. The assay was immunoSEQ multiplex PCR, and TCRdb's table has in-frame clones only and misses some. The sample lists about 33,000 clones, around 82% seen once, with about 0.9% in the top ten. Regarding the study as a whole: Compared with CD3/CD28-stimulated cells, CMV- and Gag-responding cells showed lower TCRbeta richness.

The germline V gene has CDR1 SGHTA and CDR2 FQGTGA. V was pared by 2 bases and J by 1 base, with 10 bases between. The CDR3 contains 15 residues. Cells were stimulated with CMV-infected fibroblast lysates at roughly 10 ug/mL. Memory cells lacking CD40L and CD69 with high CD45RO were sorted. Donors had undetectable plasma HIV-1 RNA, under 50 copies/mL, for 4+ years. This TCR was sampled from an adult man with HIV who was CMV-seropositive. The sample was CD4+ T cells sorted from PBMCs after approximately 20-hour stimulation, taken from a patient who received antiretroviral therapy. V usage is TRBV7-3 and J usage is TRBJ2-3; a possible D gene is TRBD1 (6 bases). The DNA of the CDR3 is TGTGCCAGCAGCTTATCCGGACAGCGCACAGATACGCAGTATTTT. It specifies CASSLSGQRTDTQYF.